Shown below are 8 T cell receptor beta chains from a single sample sequenced in a study of blood T cell repertoires in COVID-19. Method: immunoSEQ multiplex PCR; TCRdb's copy keeps in-frame clones and lacks some. The sample gives hundreds of thousands of clones, around 85% of which show up once; about 2.5% is in the top ten. Sequences were obtained from PBMCs or T cells enriched from blood (not recorded which). These receptor sequences come from a woman in her 50s who had recovered from COVID-19.

This chain connects TRBV30 to TRBJ2-1; TRBD1 aligns across 9 bases. V gave up 8 bases and J gave up 7 bases; unmatched junction bases: 6. Looked up from germline, CDR1 is GTSNPN and CDR2 is SVGIG (reference sequence). The CDR3 totals 12 residues. CDR3 DNA sequence: TGTGCCGCAAACAGGGGGCAGAATGAGCAGTTCTTC. It is translated as CAANRGQNEQFF.

V and J are TRBV29-1 and TRBJ2-2, with a possible D match to TRBD1 (5 bases). CDR3 size: 12 residues. Germline V gives CDR1 SQVTM, CDR2 ANQGSEA. The CDR3 loop reads CSCRENTGELFF. The DNA for the CDR3 is TGCAGTTGCAGGGAGAACACCGGGGAGCTGTTTTTT.

The chain's CDR3 is CASGAPADEKLFF. The CDR3, as DNA: TGTGCCAGCGGGGCTCCGGCGGATGAAAAACTGTTTTTT. The V and J genes are TRBV28 and TRBJ1-4; tentatively, D is TRBD1 (5 bases). V lost 8 bases to trimming and J lost 6 bases, with 13 bases between them. Germline assignment: CDR1 MDHEN and CDR2 SYDVKM. The CDR3 covers 13 residues.

This rearrangement joins TRBV15 to TRBJ1-3, with 8 bases identical to TRBD1. This CDR3 spans 15 amino acids. Germline-derived CDR1 and CDR2 are LNHNV and YYDKDF (reference sequence). Germline trimming cut 4 bases from V and 2 bases from J; bases unmatched to any gene: 4. This CDR3 reads CATSTLDRAGNTIYF. CDR3 bases: TGTGCCACCAGCACCTTGGACAGGGCTGGAAACACCATATATTTT. Full variable domain (missing parts from reference TRBV15 and TRBJ1-3): DAMVIQNPRYQVTQFGKPVTLSCSQTLNHNVMYWYQQKSSQAPKLLFHYYDKDFNNEADTPDNFQSRRPNTSFCFLDIRSPGLGDTAMYLCATSTLDRAGNTIYFGEGSWLTVV.

This rearrangement joins TRBV10-2 to TRBJ2-7; D is possibly TRBD2 (6 bases). The CDR3 sequence is 11 residues long. Trimming pared 6 bases from V and 6 bases from J, leaving 9 bases between. Germline V lookup: CDR1 WSHSY, CDR2 SAAADI. CDR3 loop: CASRGTLEQYF. CDR3 DNA: TGCGCCAGCAGGGGGACTCTCGAGCAGTACTTC.

The rearrangement joins TRBV5-1 to TRBJ1-1; D uncertain. The germline V gene has CDR1 SGHRS and CDR2 YFSETQ. This CDR3 region has 14 residues. Trimming removed 0 bases from V and 0 bases from J, with 6 bases in between. The CDR3, as DNA: TGCGCCAGCAGCTTGGGTACGGTGAACACTGAAGCTTTCTTT. Protein: CASSLGTVNTEAFF. The whole variable domain, remainder taken from reference TRBV5-1 and TRBJ1-1, is KAGVTQTPRYLIKTRGQQVTLSCSPISGHRSVSWYQQTPGQGLQFLFEYFSETQRNKGNFPGRFSGRQFSNSRSEMNVSTLELGDSALYLCASSLGTVNTEAFFGQGTRLTVV.

The rearrangement links TRBV4-3 to TRBJ1-2; possible D gene TRBD1, 5 bases. The germline V gene has CDR1 LGHNA and CDR2 YSLEER. This CDR3 region has 14 residues. The V gene lost 3 bases and the J gene lost 2 bases, with 10 bases spanning the gap. The CDR3 sequence is CASSQGRVNYGYTF. DNA of the CDR3: TGCGCCAGCAGCCAGGGCAGGGTAAACTATGGCTACACCTTC.

The genes are TRBV19 and TRBJ2-2, with D uncertain. Germline V gene data show CDR1 as LNHDA and CDR2 as SQIVND (reference sequence). The CDR3 extends over 14 amino acids. V lost 3 bases and J 7 bases, leaving 12 bases between the germline ends. CDR3 residues: CASSMRQPNGELFF. The CDR3 DNA sequence: TGTGCCAGTAGTATGCGTCAACCCAACGGGGAGCTGTTTTTT.